This passage covers 30 T cell receptor beta chains from one sample sequenced in a study of cytomegalovirus exposure and HLA in healthy donors. PCR was performed using 60 Vbeta and 13 Jbeta primers. Only in-frame clones appear in the TCRdb table, and some are missing; sequencing was by immunoSEQ multiplex PCR. Among under 40,000 clones, 90% to 95% were seen once, and the ten largest hold about 2.5%. The sequencing input was PBMCs. The receptors shown here come from a woman between 18 and 29 years old in good health and CMV-seronegative.

Of note for this clone: Relative to the germline gene, one junction end is altered; a read error may explain this. The chain links TRBV7-9 to TRBJ2-3, with 10 bases fitting TRBD2. This CDR3 contains 16 residues. Germline V gene lookup returns CDR1 SEHNR and CDR2 FQNEAQ (reference sequence). CDR3 residues: CSSSLDASGSRNTQYF. In DNA form, the CDR3 reads TGTTCCAGCAGCTTAGATGCTAGCGGGAGTAGGAATACGCAGTATTTT.

V usage is TRBV28 and J usage is TRBJ2-3; 7 bases are a match to TRBD1. The germline gives CDR1 MDHEN, CDR2 SYDVKM. Trimming removed 10 bases from V and 0 bases from J; junction bases left unmatched: 10. The CDR3 has 15 residues. CDR3 region: CATVSTGRSTDTQYF. CDR3 DNA sequence: TGTGCCACCGTATCGACAGGGCGAAGCACAGATACGCAGTATTTT.

In the case of this clone: One end of the junction fails to match germline, which may point to a read error. The chain carries TRBV7-3 and TRBJ2-3, with D perhaps matching TRBD2 (5 bases). Germline CDR1 and CDR2: SGHTA and FQGTGA. The CDR3 consists of 16 residues. CDR3: CTSSLGSSVGTDTQYF. The CDR3 DNA sequence: TGTACCAGCAGTTTAGGGAGTAGTGTGGGCACAGATACGCAGTATTTT.

As concerns this clone: A junction end diverges from the germline sequence, so it may reflect a read error. This chain joins TRBV6-1 and TRBJ1-2; 8 nucleotides agree with TRBD1. Germline V gene sequence: CDR1 MNHNS, CDR2 SASEGT. The CDR3 runs to 13 residues. The CDR3 sequence is CAGSDRGLRGYTF. In DNA, the CDR3 is TGTGCCGGCAGTGACAGGGGTCTACGCGGCTACACCTTC.

As DNA, the CDR3 is TGCGCCAGCAGCCAAGGGAGCGGAGCCGGATACGAGCAGTACTTC. As protein: CASSQGSGAGYEQYF. The rearrangement uses TRBV4-3 and TRBJ2-7, with a weak D call TRBD2 (5 bases). V lost 1 base and J lost 4, with 14 bases in between. The germline V gene encodes CDR1 LGHNA and CDR2 YSLEER. The CDR3 extends over 15 amino acids.

The V and J genes are TRBV7-9 and TRBJ1-2; 7 positions agree with TRBD1. V lost 3 bases and J lost 4; bases outside the gene matches: 5. The CDR3 is 14 amino acids. Germline loops: CDR1 SEHNR, CDR2 FQNEAQ (reference sequence). The CDR3, as DNA: TGTGCCAGCAGCTTGATGGAGGGGGCCTATGGCTACACCTTC. Protein product: CASSLMEGAYGYTF. Filled out from reference TRBV7-9 and TRBJ1-2, the complete variable domain reads DTGVSQNPRHKITKRGQNVTFRCDPISEHNRLYWYRQTLGQGPEFLTYFQNEAQLEKSRLLSDRFSAERPKGSFSTLEIQRTEQGDSAMYLCASSLMEGAYGYTFGSGTRLTVV.

The gene calls are TRBV28 and TRBJ2-7; TRBD1 matches 8 bases. The V gene's germline CDR1 is MDHEN and CDR2 SYDVKM. Germline trimming cut 2 bases from V and 4 bases from J; bases unmatched to any gene: 4. The length of the CDR3 is 14 residues. The CDR3 reads CASSLQGARYEQYF. The CDR3 DNA follows: TGTGCCAGCAGTTTACAGGGGGCGAGGTACGAGCAGTACTTC.

This clone showed up just once. The CDR3 sequence is CASSPSVSIREQYF. DNA for the CDR3: TGTGCCAGCAGTCCCTCCGTATCGATCAGGGAGCAGTACTTC. The genes are TRBV28 and TRBJ2-7; D is unresolved. V lost 5 bases and J lost 7, with 18 bases in between. The CDR3 extends over 14 amino acids. Germline V gene lookup returns CDR1 MDHEN and CDR2 SYDVKM. The full variable domain, its missing parts supplied by reference TRBV28 and TRBJ2-7, is DVKVTQSSRYLVKRTGEKVFLECVQDMDHENMFWYRQDPGLGLRLIYFSYDVKMKEKGDIPEGYSVSREKKERFSLILESASTNQTSMYLCASSPSVSIREQYFGPGTRLTVT.

This clone turned up a few times. V and J are TRBV21-1 and TRBJ2-3; the table's D gene call, TRBD2, was not cross checked with the DNA. TRBV21-1 is given as a pseudogene. CDR3 length: 20 amino acids. CDR3 coding DNA: TGTGCCAGCAAACCCCCGTGGCTAGCGGGAGGGCCGGAAACAACAGATACGCAGTATTTT. Protein sequence: CASKPPWLAGGPETTDTQYF.

This clone was counted once. An end of the junction does not agree with germline; a read error may underlie this. The chain joins TRBV11-2 to TRBJ2-5; D gene uncertain. The CDR3 sequence is 12 residues long. From germline, CDR1 is SGHAT and CDR2 FQNNGV. CDR3 sequence reads: CASSLGGEAQYF. The CDR3 DNA sequence: TGTGCCAGCAGCTTAGGAGGAGAGGCCCAGTACTTC.

This chain uses TRBV12-1 with TRBJ1-5; the D call TRBD1 from the table was never checked on the DNA. TRBV12-1 is a recognized pseudogene. The CDR3 totals 17 residues. The CDR3 sequence is CASSFRGPDRGGQPQHF. For the CDR3, the DNA is TGTGCCAGCAGCTTTCGGGGCCCGGACAGGGGGGGCCAGCCCCAGCATTTT.

The rearrangement uses TRBV30 and TRBJ2-7; 10 bases match TRBD1. CDR1 and CDR2 from the germline V gene are GTSNPN and SVGIG (reference sequence). V shed 3 bases and J 4 bases; nucleotides not matched to a gene: 3. The CDR3 is made up of 13 amino acids. This chain's CDR3 is CAWSMDRGYEQYF. In nucleotides, the CDR3 is TGTGCCTGGAGCATGGACAGGGGGTACGAGCAGTACTTC.

In its sample, this clone was seen once. The chain carries TRBV7-8 and TRBJ2-1, with TRBD2 matching over 12 bases. The germline V gene encodes CDR1 SGHVS and CDR2 FQNEAQ. V was pared by 5 bases and J by 8 bases, with 7 bases of the junction left unmatched. This CDR3 has 15 amino acids. Here the CDR3 reads CASSRRTSGTDEQFF. The CDR3, as DNA: TGTGCCAGCAGCCGGAGGACTAGCGGGACGGATGAGCAGTTCTTC. Filled out from reference TRBV7-8 and TRBJ2-1, the complete variable domain reads GAGVSQSPRYKVAKRGQDVALRCDPISGHVSLFWYQQALGQGPEFLTYFQNEAQLDKSGLPSDRFFAERPEGSVSTLKIQRTQQEDSAVYLCASSRRTSGTDEQFFGPGTRLTVL.

In its sample, this clone was seen once. The J gene is TRBJ1-1, the V gene TRBV10-1, with TRBD1 identical over 8 bases. With V trimmed by 5 bases and J by 3 bases, 5 bases remained unmatched. The CDR3 sequence is 14 residues long. Germline CDR1 is WNHNN and CDR2 is SYGVQD (reference sequence). The CDR3 DNA sequence: TGCGCCAGCAGTCCACAGGGGGATGACACTGAAGCTTTCTTT. Protein product: CASSPQGDDTEAFF.

A few counts support this clone. The J gene is TRBJ1-1, the V gene TRBV5-1; unclear D gene. Trimming took off 1 base at V and 1 base at J, with 11 bases between the two ends. The CDR3 contains 15 residues. Germline CDR1 SGHRS, CDR2 YFSETQ. CDR3 protein: CASSLKEGRNTEAFF. The CDR3 coding sequence is TGCGCCAGCAGCTTGAAGGAGGGCAGGAACACTGAAGCTTTCTTT.

The chain employs TRBV15 and TRBJ2-7; D is perhaps TRBD2 (6 bases). With 0 bases removed from V and 1 base from J, the gap between germline ends came to 10 bases. This CDR3 comprises 15 residues. The germline V gene encodes CDR1 LNHNV and CDR2 YYDKDF (reference sequence). This CDR3 is CATSRDRRVSYEQYF. CDR3 nucleotides: TGTGCCACCAGCAGAGATCGGAGGGTTTCCTACGAGCAGTACTTC.

This clone was seen a few times. This chain uses TRBV7-8 with TRBJ2-7; TRBD1 matches 7 bases. The germline CDR1 and CDR2 sequences are SGHVS and FQNEAQ. V lost 5 bases, J lost 2 bases, and 12 bases stayed unmatched. The CDR3 covers 16 residues. The CDR3: CASSRGPGLDTYEQYF. In DNA form, the CDR3 reads TGTGCCAGCAGCAGGGGGCCAGGGTTAGATACCTACGAGCAGTACTTC.

The chain carries TRBV21-1 and TRBJ2-3; TRBD1 is taken as the D call from the table, unchecked against the DNA. TRBV21-1 is a documented pseudogene. This CDR3 has 15 amino acids. The CDR3, as DNA: TGTGCCTACACGACAGGGTCTGCCCCCCGAGATACGCAGTATTTT. Translated, it gives CAYTTGSAPRDTQYF.

The rearrangement uses TRBV13 and TRBJ2-7; D is possibly TRBD1 (6 bases). CDR3 size: 16 residues. The germline CDR1 and CDR2 sequences are PRHDT and FYEKMQ (reference sequence). The V end lost 4 bases, the J end lost 4 bases, and 20 bases lay between the germline ends. The CDR3 DNA follows: TGTGCCAGCAGCTCAAGGGAAGACCGGGACAAATACGAGCAGTACTTC. Its protein product is CASSSREDRDKYEQYF.

The chain employs TRBV7-9 and TRBJ1-2, with TRBD1 as a possible D gene (5 bases). The CDR3 runs 16 residues. V gave up 5 bases and J gave up 0 bases, with 16 bases separating them. Germline V gene sequence: CDR1 SEHNR, CDR2 FQNEAQ (reference sequence). The CDR3: CASSRKTTESNYGYTF. CDR3 coding DNA: TGTGCCAGCAGCCGCAAAACGACAGAATCTAACTATGGCTACACCTTC. The whole variable domain, remainder taken from reference TRBV7-9 and TRBJ1-2, is DTGVSQNPRHKITKRGQNVTFRCDPISEHNRLYWYRQTLGQGPEFLTYFQNEAQLEKSRLLSDRFSAERPKGSFSTLEIQRTEQGDSAMYLCASSRKTTESNYGYTFGSGTRLTVV.

The V gene is TRBV6-1, the J gene TRBJ2-2, with 8 bases matching TRBD2. Germline V gives CDR1 MNHNS, CDR2 SASEGT. The V segment lost 4 bases and the J segment 4 bases; nucleotides outside the gene matches: 11. The length of the CDR3 is 17 residues. CDR3 bases: TGTGCCAGCAGTGGTGATCGGGGGGGCGCAACCACCGGGGAGCTGTTTTTT. Translating it yields CASSGDRGGATTGELFF.

This chain connects TRBV18 to TRBJ1-1, with 10 bases aligning to TRBD1. CDR1 is KGHSH and CDR2 is LQKENI in the germline V gene. Germline trimming cut 3 bases from V and 4 bases from J; bases unmatched to any gene: 2. The CDR3 runs to 14 residues. CDR3 sequence reads: CASSPRTGGTEAFF. The DNA for the CDR3 is TGTGCCAGCTCACCCAGGACAGGGGGCACTGAAGCTTTCTTT.

The V call is TRBV19, the J call TRBJ2-3, with TRBD2 identical over 8 bases. The junction had 5 bases not matched to a gene; V was cut back by 5 bases and J by 4 bases. Germline CDR1 reads LNHDA; CDR2 reads SQIVND (reference sequence). The CDR3 sequence is 14 residues long. The CDR3 sequence is CASSQGLVADTQYF. Here the CDR3 DNA reads TGTGCCAGTAGTCAGGGACTAGTGGCAGATACGCAGTATTTT.

Here the CDR3 reads CASTDRVTYEQYF. In DNA, the CDR3 is TGTGCCAGCACTGACAGGGTCACCTACGAGCAGTACTTC. The V gene is TRBV27, the J gene TRBJ2-7, with 7 bases identical to TRBD1. The V and J ends lost 7 bases and 2 bases, in that order; junction bases with no gene match: 5. This CDR3 has 13 residues. CDR1 MNHEY and CDR2 SMNVEV come from the germline V gene (reference sequence).

CDR3 residues: CASSVSGSLTGELFF. The CDR3, as DNA: TGTGCCAGCAGCGTTAGCGGGAGCCTCACCGGGGAGCTGTTTTTT. This chain links TRBV9 with TRBJ2-2, with 9 bases fitting TRBD2. This CDR3 has 15 amino acids. Germline-derived CDR1 and CDR2 are SGDLS and YYNGEE. V trimming: 2 bases; J trimming: 4 bases; junction bases outside the gene matches: 3.

CDR3 in DNA: TGTGCCAGCAGGGGGACTCGGAACACCGGGGAGCTGTTTTTT. Translating gives CASRGTRNTGELFF. The V and J genes are TRBV6-1 and TRBJ2-2, with a tentative D call TRBD2 (6 bases). Trimming cost V 6 bases and J 1 base, with 9 bases left between them. Germline V CDR1 and CDR2: MNHNS, SASEGT. The CDR3 sequence is 14 residues long.

This clone was observed once. V and J are TRBV7-2 and TRBJ2-1, with 8 bases identical to TRBD1. The CDR3 is 14 residues long. Germline-derived CDR1 and CDR2 are SGHTA and FQGNSA. With 5 bases clipped from V and 10 bases from J, the junction kept 10 bases outside the gene matches. CDR3 nucleotide sequence: TGTGCCAGCAGCCCACGGACAGGGTCAAACGAGCAGTTCTTC. Its protein is CASSPRTGSNEQFF.

This chain links TRBV11-2 with TRBJ1-1; a weak D match, TRBD1 (5 bases). The CDR3 runs 13 residues. The V end lost 2 bases, the J end lost 4 bases, and 8 bases lay between the germline ends. Germline CDR1 and CDR2: SGHAT and FQNNGV. DNA for the CDR3: TGTGCCAGCAGCTTATTTAGGGGCACTGAAGCTTTCTTT. It codes for CASSLFRGTEAFF.

V usage is TRBV14 and J usage is TRBJ2-7; 9 bases fit TRBD1. This CDR3 region has 15 residues. CDR1 is SGHDN and CDR2 is FVKESK in the germline V gene. The ends lost 0 bases at V and 3 bases at J; junction bases unmatched: 3. CDR3 DNA sequence: TGTGCCAGCAGCCAAGAGCAGGACAGGGGCTACGAGCAGTACTTC. Amino acid sequence: CASSQEQDRGYEQYF. The full variable domain, with the rest looked up from reference TRBV14 and TRBJ2-7, is EAGVTQFPSHSVIEKGQTVTLRCDPISGHDNLYWYRRVMGKEIKFLLHFVKESKQDESGMPNNRFLAERTGGTYSTLKVQPAELEDSGVYFCASSQEQDRGYEQYFGPGTRLTVT.

J is TRBJ1-1 and V is TRBV6-1; TRBD1 might be the D (5 bases). In germline, CDR1 is MNHNS, CDR2 SASEGT. The V end lost 3 bases, the J end lost 3 bases, and 11 bases lay between the germline ends. This CDR3 is built from 14 residues. For the CDR3, the DNA is TGTGCCAGCAGTGAGGGGGGAGGGTACACTGAAGCTTTCTTT. Translation: CASSEGGGYTEAFF.